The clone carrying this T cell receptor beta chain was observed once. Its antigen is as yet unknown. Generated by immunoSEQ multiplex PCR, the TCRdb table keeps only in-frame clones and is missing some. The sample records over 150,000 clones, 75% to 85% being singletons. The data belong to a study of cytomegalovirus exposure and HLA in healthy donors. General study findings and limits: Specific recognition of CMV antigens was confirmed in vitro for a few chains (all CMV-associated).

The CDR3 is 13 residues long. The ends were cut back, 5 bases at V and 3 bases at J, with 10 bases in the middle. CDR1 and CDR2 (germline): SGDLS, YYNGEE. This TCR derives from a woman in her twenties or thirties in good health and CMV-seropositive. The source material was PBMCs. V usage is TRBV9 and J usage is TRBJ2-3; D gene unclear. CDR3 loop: CASSALRTDTQYF. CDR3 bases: TGTGCCAGCAGTGCGTTAAGAACAGATACGCAGTATTTT. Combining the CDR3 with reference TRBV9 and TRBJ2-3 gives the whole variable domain DSGVTQTPKHLITATGQRVTLRCSPRSGDLSVYWYQQSLDQGLQFLIQYYNGEERAKGNILERFSAQQFPDLHSELNLSSLELGDSALYFCASSALRTDTQYFGPGTRLTVL.